This TCR beta chain was captured in a study of T-cell memory formation after mild COVID-19. Constant-segment primers were used for 5'RACE, and the resulting TCR alpha and TCR beta cDNA libraries carried sample barcodes and UMIs. TCRdb reprocessed the 5' RACE reads via MiXCR and lists one record per CDR3 protein. Here the sample spans about 140,000 distinct CDR3 sequences, more than 13% being singletons. Points from the study as a whole: Shrinking CD4+ clones were chiefly CM and EM; CD8+ ones were chiefly EMRA.

This clonotype was counted only a few times. Antigen specificity is unknown. The specimen sequenced was PBMCs or a T cell subset sorted from them (not recorded which). This TCR derives from an adult woman who had mild COVID-19 (a few samples of this study predate the infection). Cell type and time point are not known.

CDR3 in amino acids: CASSVGIEQFF. The CDR3 DNA is TGTGCCAGCAGTGTGGGTATTGAGCAGTTCTTC. The chain uses TRBV12-3 or TRBV12-4 and TRBJ2-1; D is ambiguous. With 5 bases removed from V and 9 bases from J, the gap between germline ends came to 8 bases. CDR3 length: 11 residues.